This passage covers 25 T cell receptor beta chains from one sample sequenced in a study of CD8 T cells in ankylosing spondylitis (dated by TCRdb to about 2017). The library came from 5' RACE. Sequencing instrument: Illumina HiSeq 2500. TCRdb ran its own pipeline on the public reads, namely fastp trimming at Q25 and MiXCR clone calling, and kept in-frame beta chains. Each entry is one CDR3 protein sequence, shown with its most common DNA and genes. This sample gives under 950,000 distinct CDR3 sequences in total; 15% to 20% of them show up just once. The top ten hold around 20% of the sample. Points the paper makes about the study in general: A TCR beta motif made up of eight or nine highly homologous amino acid variants appeared to be characteristic of blood from ankylosing spondylitis patients.

Antigens of these TCRs are unknown. The sequencing sample was made of blood, either unsorted or a sorted T cell fraction (not recorded which). These receptors were taken from a male donor with ankylosing spondylitis.

The chain links TRBV5-1 to TRBJ2-1, with TRBD2 as a possible D gene (5 bases). The germline V gene has CDR1 SGHRS and CDR2 YFSETQ. This CDR3 spans 15 amino acids. V shed 2 bases and J shed 6 bases, with 15 bases lying between them. The CDR3 spells CASSLEDSVGNEQFF. CDR3 in DNA: TGCGCCAGCAGCTTAGAGGACTCGGTGGGCAATGAGCAGTTCTTC. Complete variable domain (other parts from reference TRBV5-1 and TRBJ2-1): KAGVTQTPRYLIKTRGQQVTLSCSPISGHRSVSWYQQTPGQGLQFLFEYFSETQRNKGNFPGRFSGRQFSNSRSEMNVSTLELGDSALYLCASSLEDSVGNEQFFGPGTRLTVL.

Only a few counts were recorded for this clonotype. V usage is TRBV12-5 and J usage is TRBJ1-3, with 10 bases identical to TRBD1. The length of the CDR3 is 18 residues. The ends lost 6 bases at V and 2 bases at J; junction bases unmatched: 13. The germline gives CDR1 LGHNT, CDR2 FRNRAP. CDR3 amino acids: CASGSGTGAIGTGNTIYF. CDR3 in DNA: TGTGCTAGTGGCTCCGGGACAGGGGCTATTGGGACTGGAAACACCATATATTTT.

This clonotype was picked up a small number of times. V and J are TRBV20-1 and TRBJ1-5; D is unresolved. Germline CDR1 DFQATT, CDR2 SNEGSKA (reference sequence). V lost 3 bases, J lost 5 bases, and 5 bases lay in between. The CDR3 is made up of 11 amino acids. CDR3 sequence reads: CSASSDQPQHF. CDR3 sequence (DNA): TGCAGTGCTAGCTCGGATCAGCCCCAGCATTTT.

This clonotype showed up just a few times. This chain connects TRBV7-9 to TRBJ1-3; D not resolved. Trimming removed 3 bases at V and 1 base at J, with 10 bases between. This CDR3 has 15 residues. Germline CDR1 SEHNR, CDR2 FQNEAQ (reference sequence). CDR3 coding DNA: TGTGCCAGCAGCTTGGGCGAAAAATCTGGAAACACCATATATTTT. Translated: CASSLGEKSGNTIYF.

This sequence joins TRBV7-3 and TRBJ1-1; TRBD1 is a possible D gene (6 bases). Trimming removed 5 bases from V and 4 bases from J, with 11 bases in between. The CDR3 runs to 13 residues. Germline CDR1 reads SGHTA; CDR2 reads FQGTGA. The CDR3 region is CASSNDRFTEAFF. The CDR3, as DNA: TGTGCCAGCAGCAACGACAGGTTCACTGAAGCTTTCTTT.

This clonotype was picked up many times. The rearrangement uses TRBV27 and TRBJ2-7, with 7 bases that match TRBD2. Trimming removed 5 bases from V and 2 bases from J; junction bases left unmatched: 6. Looked up from germline, CDR1 is MNHEY and CDR2 is SMNVEV (reference sequence). CDR3 size: 14 residues. The DNA for the CDR3 is TGTGCCAGCAGTCCAGGACTAGACACCTACGAGCAGTACTTC. It is translated as CASSPGLDTYEQYF.

V gene TRBV20-1 combines with J gene TRBJ1-5, with 8 bases that match TRBD1. The CDR3 covers 15 residues. The V and J ends lost 1 base and 4 bases, in that order; junction bases with no gene match: 6. CDR1 is DFQATT and CDR2 is SNEGSKA in the germline V gene (reference sequence). The DNA for the CDR3 is TGCAGTGCTAGAGTTGGGACAGGCGATAATCAGCCCCAGCATTTT. Amino acid sequence: CSARVGTGDNQPQHF.

This clonotype was detected a few times. This chain links TRBV6-1 with TRBJ2-3, with 8 bases matching TRBD1. The ends lost 5 bases at V and 6 bases at J; junction bases unmatched: 7. The CDR3 has 14 amino acids. Germline V CDR1 and CDR2: MNHNS, SASEGT. CDR3 region: CASSQGQERDTQYF. The CDR3 DNA sequence: TGTGCCAGCAGTCAGGGACAGGAACGGGATACGCAGTATTTT.

The CDR3 loop reads CASDPDNEQFF. DNA of the CDR3: TGTGCCAGCGACCCGGACAATGAGCAGTTCTTC. This chain connects TRBV7-9 to TRBJ2-1, with D unresolved. V lost 8 bases and J 5 bases, leaving 7 bases between the germline ends. Germline V gene lookup returns CDR1 SEHNR and CDR2 FQNEAQ (reference sequence). The CDR3 is 11 amino acids.

The rearrangement joins TRBV4-3 to TRBJ2-7; no clear D. Germline V lookup: CDR1 LGHNA, CDR2 YSLEER. Trimming took off 0 bases at V and 3 bases at J, with 6 bases between the two ends. The CDR3 runs 13 residues. CDR3 nucleotides: TGCGCCAGCAGCCAAGAAAATGGCTACGAGCAGTACTTC. Translating it yields CASSQENGYEQYF.

In its sample, this clonotype was seen a few times. V usage is TRBV7-9 and J usage is TRBJ1-2; TRBD1 aligns across 7 bases. Germline CDR1 SEHNR, CDR2 FQNEAQ (reference sequence). V was clipped by 4 bases and J by 3 bases; unmatched bases: 8. CDR3 size: 15 residues. The CDR3 spells CASSSTPDRDYGYTF. CDR3 bases: TGTGCCAGCAGCTCGACCCCCGACAGGGACTATGGCTACACCTTC.

The rearrangement uses TRBV5-1 and TRBJ2-1, with D perhaps TRBD1 (7 bases). The CDR3 consists of 15 residues. V shed 2 bases and J shed 4 bases, with 13 bases lying between them. CDR1 and CDR2 from the germline V gene are SGHRS and YFSETQ. This chain's CDR3 is CASSLTGEAYNEQFF. DNA for the CDR3: TGCGCCAGCAGCTTAACAGGGGAGGCTTACAATGAGCAGTTCTTC.

CDR3 loop: CASSPLSWPYEQYF. For the CDR3, the DNA is TGTGCCAGCAGTCCTCTCAGTTGGCCCTACGAGCAGTACTTC. This chain links TRBV2 with TRBJ2-7; no definite D call. Germline values: CDR1 SNHLY, CDR2 FYNNEI. The CDR3 totals 14 residues. Deletions cut 5 bases from V and 2 bases from J, with 13 bases between.

The V call is TRBV5-1, the J call TRBJ1-1; D is uncertain. Germline CDR1 reads SGHRS; CDR2 reads YFSETQ. Trimming took 0 bases from V and 5 from J, leaving 8 bases between them. The CDR3 spans 13 residues. CDR3: CASSLDTRTEAFF. In nucleotides, the CDR3 is TGCGCCAGCAGCTTGGACACTCGGACTGAAGCTTTCTTT.

This clonotype appeared a few times. The V gene is TRBV10-3, the J gene TRBJ2-5; possibly TRBD1 for D (6 bases). V was cut by 2 bases and J by 10 bases, with 17 bases left in between. There are 14 residues in the CDR3. Germline CDR1 reads ENHRY; CDR2 reads SYGVKD. CDR3 nucleotides: TGTGCCATCAGTGAGGGGGGCACCCAATATGACCAGTACTTC. It translates to CAISEGGTQYDQYF.

V gene TRBV20-1 combines with J gene TRBJ2-3; D call uncertain. V shed 4 bases and J shed 4 bases, with 15 bases lying between them. CDR1 and CDR2 (germline): DFQATT, SNEGSKA (reference sequence). The CDR3 totals 14 residues. CDR3 sequence: CSAMAADGPDTQYF. The CDR3 region has the DNA TGCAGTGCTATGGCGGCGGATGGTCCAGATACGCAGTATTTT.

The rearrangement joins TRBV12-3 or TRBV12-4 to TRBJ1-5; no firm D call. The ends were cut back, 2 bases at V and 9 bases at J, with 8 bases in the middle. This CDR3 has 12 residues. CDR3 nucleotide sequence: TGTGCCAGCAGTTTAAACTTCGGGCCCCAGCATTTT. Its protein is CASSLNFGPQHF.

The chain combines TRBV6-5 with TRBJ2-1; D gene ambiguous. CDR1 is MNHEY, CDR2 SVGAGI, per germline. This CDR3 has 17 amino acids. Between the trimmed V and J ends, which lost 2 bases and 2 bases, there was a span of 16 bases. The CDR3 here is CASSYVPSYYPYNEQFF. CDR3 bases: TGTGCCAGCAGTTACGTCCCAAGTTATTACCCCTACAATGAGCAGTTCTTC.

This clonotype was counted a few times. J is TRBJ1-2 and V is TRBV20-1, with D possibly TRBD1 on 6 matching bases. V dropped 6 bases and J dropped 3 bases, with 11 bases sitting between them. Germline V gene sequence: CDR1 DFQATT, CDR2 SNEGSKA (reference sequence). The CDR3 has 12 residues. CDR3 nucleotides: TGCAGTGCCGCGGGACAATACTATGGCTACACCTTC. It specifies CSAAGQYYGYTF.

The V and J genes are TRBV5-4 and TRBJ1-2; D is unclear. Germline lookup yields CDR1 SGHNT and CDR2 YYREEE (reference sequence). Trimming took off 0 bases at V and 8 bases at J, with 17 bases between the two ends. This CDR3 comprises 15 residues. CDR3: CASSLVEDQLSGYTF. For the CDR3, the DNA is TGTGCCAGCAGCTTGGTGGAGGATCAGCTGAGCGGCTACACCTTC. The variable domain in full, with the rest retrieved from reference TRBV5-4 and TRBJ1-2, is ETGVTQSPTHLIKTRGQQVTLRCSSQSGHNTVSWYQQALGQGPQFIFQYYREEENGRGNFPPRFSGLQFPNYSSELNVNALELDDSALYLCASSLVEDQLSGYTFGSGTRLTVV.

The CDR3 DNA sequence: TGTGCCAGCAGTTTGCCGGGACAGCAATATAATTCACCCCTCCACTTT. Translation: CASSLPGQQYNSPLHF. The chain combines TRBV11-2 with TRBJ1-6; 7 positions match TRBD1. The J segment lost 4 bases and the V segment lost 6 bases, leaving 9 bases of the junction unmatched. Germline CDR1 is SGHAT and CDR2 is FQNNGV. This CDR3 is 16 amino acids long.

The chain carries TRBV6-5 and TRBJ1-3, with D possibly TRBD1 on 5 matching bases. This CDR3 has 17 amino acids. Looked up from germline, CDR1 is MNHEY and CDR2 is SVGAGI. The ends were cut back, 0 bases at V and 0 bases at J, with 12 bases in the middle. This CDR3 reads CASSYSGGRSSGNTIYF. The CDR3 coding sequence is TGTGCCAGCAGTTACTCGGGGGGAAGGAGCTCTGGAAACACCATATATTTT.

This clonotype was observed a few times. The genes are TRBV2 and TRBJ2-1, with no clear D. Deletions cut 7 bases from V and 1 base from J, with 11 bases between. CDR3 length equals 14 residues. CDR1 is SNHLY and CDR2 is FYNNEI in the germline V gene. CDR3 DNA: TGTGCCAGCAAGGTGCCGAATTCCTACAATGAGCAGTTCTTC. Its translation: CASKVPNSYNEQFF.

This chain connects TRBV11-2 to TRBJ2-7, with 8 bases matching TRBD1. CDR1 SGHAT and CDR2 FQNNGV come from the germline V gene. This CDR3 contains 16 residues. V gave up 5 bases and J gave up 1 base; unmatched junction bases: 10. CDR3 DNA sequence: TGTGCCAGCAGCCAACAGACAGGGGAAGAGTCCTACGAGCAGTACTTC. It yields the protein CASSQQTGEESYEQYF.

The genes are TRBV12-3 or TRBV12-4 and TRBJ2-1, with 7 positions matching TRBD1. The CDR3 loop spans 15 amino acids. The V gene end was trimmed by 4 bases and the J gene end by 3 bases; junction bases not matched to a gene: 6. In nucleotides, the CDR3 is TGTGCCAGCAGTTCGGACAGGACCTACTACAATGAGCAGTTCTTC. Its translation: CASSSDRTYYNEQFF.